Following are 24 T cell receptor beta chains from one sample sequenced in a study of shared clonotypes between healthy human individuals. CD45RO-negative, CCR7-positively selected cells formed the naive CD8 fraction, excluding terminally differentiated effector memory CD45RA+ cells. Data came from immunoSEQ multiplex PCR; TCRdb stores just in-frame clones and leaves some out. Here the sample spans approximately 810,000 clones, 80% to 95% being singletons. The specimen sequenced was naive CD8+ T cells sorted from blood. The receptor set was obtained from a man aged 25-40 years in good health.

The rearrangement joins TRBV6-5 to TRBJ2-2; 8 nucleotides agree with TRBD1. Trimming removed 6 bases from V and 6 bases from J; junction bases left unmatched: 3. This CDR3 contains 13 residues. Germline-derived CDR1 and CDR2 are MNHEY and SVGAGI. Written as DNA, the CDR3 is TGTGCCAGCAGGGACAGGGCGGCCGGGGAGCTGTTTTTT. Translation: CASRDRAAGELFF.

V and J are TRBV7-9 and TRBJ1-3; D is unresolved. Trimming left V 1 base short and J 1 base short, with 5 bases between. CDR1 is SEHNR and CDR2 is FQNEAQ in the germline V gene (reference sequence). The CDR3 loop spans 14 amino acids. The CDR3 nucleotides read TGTGCCAGCAGCTTAGGGGATTCTGGAAACACCATATATTTT. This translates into CASSLGDSGNTIYF.

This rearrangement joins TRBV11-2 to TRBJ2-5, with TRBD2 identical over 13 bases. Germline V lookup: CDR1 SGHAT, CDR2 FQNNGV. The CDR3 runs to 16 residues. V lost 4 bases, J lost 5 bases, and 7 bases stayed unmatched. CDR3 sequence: CASSSWTSGSPETQYF. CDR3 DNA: TGTGCCAGCAGCTCCTGGACTAGCGGGAGCCCGGAGACCCAGTACTTC.

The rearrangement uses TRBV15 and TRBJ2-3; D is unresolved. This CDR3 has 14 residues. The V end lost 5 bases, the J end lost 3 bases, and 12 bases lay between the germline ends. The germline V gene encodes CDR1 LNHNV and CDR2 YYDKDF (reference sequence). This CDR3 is CATSSWVGTDTQYF. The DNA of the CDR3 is TGTGCCACCAGCTCCTGGGTGGGGACAGATACGCAGTATTTT.

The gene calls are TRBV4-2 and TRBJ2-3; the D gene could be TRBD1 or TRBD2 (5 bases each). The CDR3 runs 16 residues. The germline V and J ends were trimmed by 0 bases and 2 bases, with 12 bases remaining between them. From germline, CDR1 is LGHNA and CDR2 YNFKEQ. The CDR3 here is CASSQDEGRPTDTQYF. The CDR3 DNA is TGTGCCAGCAGCCAAGATGAGGGACGACCCACAGATACGCAGTATTTT.

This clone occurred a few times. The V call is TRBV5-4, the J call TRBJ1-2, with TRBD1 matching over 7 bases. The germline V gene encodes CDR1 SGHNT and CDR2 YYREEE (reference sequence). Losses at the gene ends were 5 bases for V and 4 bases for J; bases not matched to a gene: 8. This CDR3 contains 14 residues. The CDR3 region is CASSSPGQSYGYTF. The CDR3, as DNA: TGTGCCAGCAGTTCCCCGGGACAGAGCTATGGCTACACCTTC. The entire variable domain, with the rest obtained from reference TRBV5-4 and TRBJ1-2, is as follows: ETGVTQSPTHLIKTRGQQVTLRCSSQSGHNTVSWYQQALGQGPQFIFQYYREEENGRGNFPPRFSGLQFPNYSSELNVNALELDDSALYLCASSSPGQSYGYTFGSGTRLTVV.

The DNA of the CDR3 is TGTGCCAGCAGTGAAAAAAGGGGACTCTACAATGAGCAGTTCTTC. Amino acids: CASSEKRGLYNEQFF. This chain links TRBV25-1 with TRBJ2-1, with a weak D call TRBD2 (6 bases). V was shortened by 2 bases and J by 3 bases, with 11 bases between the two germline ends. Looked up from germline, CDR1 is MGHDK and CDR2 is SYGVNS. CDR3 length equals 15 residues.

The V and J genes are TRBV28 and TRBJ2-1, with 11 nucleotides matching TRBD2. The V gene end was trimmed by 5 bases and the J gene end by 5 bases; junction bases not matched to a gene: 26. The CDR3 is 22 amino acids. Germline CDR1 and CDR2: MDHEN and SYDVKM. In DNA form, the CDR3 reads TGTGCCAGCAGTCCCCTCTCAGCCGTCATCGATAGCGGGAGGGCTCCCGACAATGAGCAGTTCTTC. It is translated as CASSPLSAVIDSGRAPDNEQFF.

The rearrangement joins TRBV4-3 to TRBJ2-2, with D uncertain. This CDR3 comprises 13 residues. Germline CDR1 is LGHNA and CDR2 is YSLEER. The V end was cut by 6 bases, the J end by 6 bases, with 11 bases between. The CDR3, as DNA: TGCGCCAGCAGTCAAAGCCCCGCCGGGGAGCTGTTTTTT. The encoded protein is CASSQSPAGELFF.

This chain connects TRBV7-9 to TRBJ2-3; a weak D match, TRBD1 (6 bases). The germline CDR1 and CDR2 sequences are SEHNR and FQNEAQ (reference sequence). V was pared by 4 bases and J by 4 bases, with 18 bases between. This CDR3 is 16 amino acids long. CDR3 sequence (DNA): TGTGCCAGCAGCTCCCGAACAGGGAAAAGGGCAGATACGCAGTATTTT. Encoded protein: CASSSRTGKRADTQYF.

CDR3 DNA sequence: TGTGCCAGCAGCTTAGTCGAACTAGCGGGATCAACGCTAGAAGAGACCCAGTACTTC. Encoded protein: CASSLVELAGSTLEETQYF. The V gene is TRBV7-9, the J gene TRBJ2-5; 10 nucleotides match TRBD2. The CDR3 extends over 19 amino acids. V gave up 1 base and J gave up 3 bases; unmatched junction bases: 14. Germline CDR1 and CDR2: SEHNR and FQNEAQ (reference sequence).

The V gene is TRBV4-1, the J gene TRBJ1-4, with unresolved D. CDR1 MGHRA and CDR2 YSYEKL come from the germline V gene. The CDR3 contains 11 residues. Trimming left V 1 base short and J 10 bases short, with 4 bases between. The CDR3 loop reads CASSQAGKLFF. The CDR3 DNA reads TGCGCCAGCAGCCAAGCGGGAAAACTGTTTTTT.

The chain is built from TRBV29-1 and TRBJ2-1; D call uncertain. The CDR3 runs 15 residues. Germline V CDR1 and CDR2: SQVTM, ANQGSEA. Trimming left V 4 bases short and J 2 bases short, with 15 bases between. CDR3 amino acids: CSVAPVTKPYNEQFF. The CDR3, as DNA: TGCAGCGTTGCTCCCGTTACTAAGCCCTACAATGAGCAGTTCTTC.

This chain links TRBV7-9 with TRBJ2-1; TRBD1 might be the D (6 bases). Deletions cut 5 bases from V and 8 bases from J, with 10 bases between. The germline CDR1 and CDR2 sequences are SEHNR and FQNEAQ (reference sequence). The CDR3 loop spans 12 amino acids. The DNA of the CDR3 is TGTGCCAGCAGCGTACAGGGAGATGAGCAGTTCTTC. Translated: CASSVQGDEQFF.

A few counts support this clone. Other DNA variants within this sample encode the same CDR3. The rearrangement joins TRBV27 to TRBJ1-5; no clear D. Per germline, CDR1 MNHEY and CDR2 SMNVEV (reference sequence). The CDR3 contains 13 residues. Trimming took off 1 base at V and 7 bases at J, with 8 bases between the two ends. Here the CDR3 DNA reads TGTGCCAGCAGTTTATGGGGTGGACAGCCCCAGCATTTT. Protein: CASSLWGGQPQHF.

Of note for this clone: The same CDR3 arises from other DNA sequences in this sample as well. The CDR3 bases are TGCAGCGTTGAAGGGAGATTCTACGAGCAGTACTTC. Encoded protein: CSVEGRFYEQYF. J is TRBJ2-7 and V is TRBV29-1; no firm D call. Germline V CDR1 and CDR2: SQVTM, ANQGSEA. The CDR3 covers 12 residues. The V end lost 1 base, the J end lost 3 bases, and 7 bases lay between the germline ends.

CDR3 protein: CASSPPLAGGPTDTQYF. In nucleotides, the CDR3 is TGTGCCAGCTCACCACCCCTAGCGGGAGGGCCCACAGATACGCAGTATTTT. V usage is TRBV18 and J usage is TRBJ2-3; 12 bases match TRBD2. Germline CDR1 reads KGHSH; CDR2 reads LQKENI. CDR3 length: 17 amino acids. J was trimmed by 2 bases and V by 0 bases; bases with no gene match: 3.

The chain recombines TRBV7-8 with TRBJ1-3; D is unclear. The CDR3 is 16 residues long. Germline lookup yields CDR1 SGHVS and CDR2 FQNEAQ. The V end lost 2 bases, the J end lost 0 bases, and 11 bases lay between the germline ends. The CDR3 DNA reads TGTGCCAGCAGCTTAAGCGAGGGATACTCTGGAAACACCATATATTTT. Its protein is CASSLSEGYSGNTIYF. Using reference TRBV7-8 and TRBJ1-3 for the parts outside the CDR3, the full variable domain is GAGVSQSPRYKVAKRGQDVALRCDPISGHVSLFWYQQALGQGPEFLTYFQNEAQLDKSGLPSDRFFAERPEGSVSTLKIQRTQQEDSAVYLCASSLSEGYSGNTIYFGEGSWLTVV.

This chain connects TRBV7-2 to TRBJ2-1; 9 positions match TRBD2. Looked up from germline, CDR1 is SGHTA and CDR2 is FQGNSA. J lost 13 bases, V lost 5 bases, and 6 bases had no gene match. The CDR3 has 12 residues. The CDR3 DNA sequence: TGTGCCAGCAGCGATAGCGGGAGTCCCCAGTTCTTC. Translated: CASSDSGSPQFF.

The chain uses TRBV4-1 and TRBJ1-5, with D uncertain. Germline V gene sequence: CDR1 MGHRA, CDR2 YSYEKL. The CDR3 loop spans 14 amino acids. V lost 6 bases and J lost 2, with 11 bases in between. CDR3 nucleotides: TGCGCCAGCAGTCCGATAGACGGCAATCAGCCCCAGCATTTT. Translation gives CASSPIDGNQPQHF.

CDR3 sequence (DNA): TGTGCCAGCAGCTTAGTAACAGCTAACTATGGCTACACCTTC. Encoded protein: CASSLVTANYGYTF. The V call is TRBV7-8, the J call TRBJ1-2; D unclear. Trimming left V 1 base short and J 0 bases short, with 6 bases between. This CDR3 region has 14 residues. Per the germline V gene, CDR1 is SGHVS and CDR2 is FQNEAQ.

This CDR3 is CASSSGPKYGQYF. The CDR3 DNA reads TGTGCCAGTAGTTCCGGTCCGAAGTATGGGCAGTACTTC. V gene TRBV19 combines with J gene TRBJ2-7; D gene ambiguous. Germline assignment: CDR1 LNHDA and CDR2 SQIVND (reference sequence). V lost 5 bases and J 9 bases, leaving 17 bases between the germline ends. The CDR3 covers 13 residues.

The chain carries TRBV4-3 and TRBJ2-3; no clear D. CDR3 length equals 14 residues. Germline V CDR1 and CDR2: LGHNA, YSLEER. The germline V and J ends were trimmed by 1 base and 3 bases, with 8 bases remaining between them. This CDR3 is CASSQVTETDTQYF. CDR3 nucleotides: TGCGCCAGCAGCCAAGTAACAGAGACAGATACGCAGTATTTT.

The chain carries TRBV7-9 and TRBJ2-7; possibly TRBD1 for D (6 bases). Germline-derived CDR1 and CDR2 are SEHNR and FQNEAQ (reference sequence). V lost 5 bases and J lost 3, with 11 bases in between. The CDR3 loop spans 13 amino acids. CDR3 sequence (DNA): TGTGCCAGCAGCGCGGACAGTAACTACGAGCAGTACTTC. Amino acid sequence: CASSADSNYEQYF.